This T cell receptor beta chain was found in a study of cytomegalovirus exposure and HLA in healthy donors. Vbeta (60) and Jbeta (13) primers were used in the PCR. Method: immunoSEQ multiplex PCR; TCRdb's copy keeps in-frame clones and lacks some. Among under 150,000 clones listed, 55% to 80% were seen once. Turning to this clone: Its antigen is unknown.

General study points: HLA restriction was apparent for most CMV-associated TCR beta chains in a later analysis. A few V segments could not be told apart, such as TRBV6-2 and TRBV6-3, and were left out.

Germline values: CDR1 SGDLS, CDR2 YYNGEE. CDR3 length: 14 residues. With 0 bases removed from V and 0 bases from J, the gap between germline ends came to 6 bases. This receptor was taken from a woman in her forties in good health and CMV-seronegative. The source material was PBMCs. The V and J genes are TRBV9 and TRBJ1-1; no clear D. CDR3 residues: CASSVGQMNTEAFF. CDR3 in DNA: TGTGCCAGCAGCGTAGGGCAGATGAACACTGAAGCTTTCTTT.